Each of the 22 T cell receptor beta chains below was sequenced from the same sample in a study of response to subunit inactivated influenza vaccine. One entry per CDR3 protein results from TCRdb running MiXCR on the RT-PCR reads. Of roughly 710,000 distinct CDR3 sequences in the sample, 14% were seen once. The sample consisted of PBMCs from blood, taken less than 15 days before vaccination. Receptors originate from a man over 45 who received an inactivated influenza vaccine.

This clonotype was counted between two and nine times. This rearrangement joins TRBV9 to TRBJ1-6, with no clear D. From germline, CDR1 is SGDLS and CDR2 YYNGEE. The CDR3 extends over 14 amino acids. V was clipped by 2 bases and J by 7 bases, with 10 bases between them. CDR3: CASSVLGGNSPLHF. Written as DNA, the CDR3 is TGTGCCAGCAGCGTTTTGGGAGGGAATTCACCCCTCCACTTT.

This clonotype was observed a handful of times. This sequence joins TRBV11-2 and TRBJ2-1, with D maybe TRBD2 (5 bases). The CDR3 is made up of 17 amino acids. The germline V and J ends were trimmed by 4 bases and 5 bases, with 21 bases remaining between them. CDR1 and CDR2 from the germline V gene are SGHAT and FQNNGV. The CDR3 is CASSSNKALASNNEQFF. For the CDR3, the DNA is TGTGCCAGCAGCTCTAACAAAGCTCTAGCATCCAACAATGAGCAGTTCTTC.

J is TRBJ2-7 and V is TRBV11-2, with D uncertain. Germline loops: CDR1 SGHAT, CDR2 FQNNGV. CDR3 length equals 14 residues. V was clipped by 0 bases and J by 6 bases, with 12 bases between them. The DNA for the CDR3 is TGTGCCAGCAGCTTAGAGGAGACCCTGGGCGAGCAGTACTTC. It translates to CASSLEETLGEQYF. The whole variable domain, filled in from reference TRBV11-2 and TRBJ2-7, reads EAGVAQSPRYKIIEKRQSVAFWCNPISGHATLYWYQQILGQGPKLLIQFQNNGVVDDSQLPKDRFSAERLKGVDSTLKIQPAKLEDSAVYLCASSLEETLGEQYFGPGTRLTVT.

This clonotype was seen only a few times. The rearrangement links TRBV11-3 to TRBJ2-3, with TRBD2 matching over 10 bases. V shed 5 bases and J 2 bases; nucleotides not matched to a gene: 13. Germline lookup yields CDR1 SGHNT and CDR2 YENEEA. This CDR3 is 18 amino acids long. Written as DNA, the CDR3 is TGTGCCAGCAGCCCTAGATGGGGCCTAGCGGGAGACACAGATACGCAGTATTTT. It specifies CASSPRWGLAGDTDTQYF.

This clonotype has just a few counts. The rearrangement joins TRBV15 to TRBJ2-1; either TRBD1 or TRBD2 may fit D (5 bases each). V dropped 2 bases and J dropped 2 bases, with 16 bases sitting between them. CDR1 is LNHNV and CDR2 is YYDKDF in the germline V gene (reference sequence). This CDR3 comprises 17 residues. CDR3 bases: TGTGCCACCAGCAGATCGTGGTCCGGGACGGCCTACAATGAGCAGTTCTTC. This translates into CATSRSWSGTAYNEQFF.

The chain has TRBV29-1 and TRBJ1-3, with TRBD1 matching over 8 bases. Germline V lookup: CDR1 SQVTM, CDR2 ANQGSEA. The CDR3 has 16 residues. V trimming: 3 bases; J trimming: 0 bases; junction bases outside the gene matches: 7. The CDR3 sequence is CSVDGQGLSSGNTIYF. The CDR3 DNA sequence: TGCAGCGTTGATGGACAGGGCCTCAGCTCTGGAAACACCATATATTTT.

This clonotype was detected many times. The chain links TRBV5-1 to TRBJ2-2; the D call may be TRBD1 or TRBD2 (5 bases each). CDR3 length: 15 amino acids. Germline values: CDR1 SGHRS, CDR2 YFSETQ. V lost 5 bases and J 1 base, leaving 12 bases between the germline ends. CDR3 in amino acids: CASRTLGENTGELFF. Here the CDR3 DNA reads TGCGCCAGCAGGACCCTGGGGGAGAACACCGGGGAGCTGTTTTTT.

The rearrangement joins TRBV13 to TRBJ2-1, with D tentatively TRBD1 or TRBD2 (6 bases each). The CDR3 consists of 17 residues. V shed 5 bases and J shed 3 bases, with 20 bases lying between them. Germline lookup yields CDR1 PRHDT and CDR2 FYEKMQ (reference sequence). CDR3 nucleotide sequence: TGTGCCAGCAGCCCCTTTCAGGTGGGGGGCGGCTACAATGAGCAGTTCTTC. Translation: CASSPFQVGGGYNEQFF. The full variable domain, rest sourced from reference TRBV13 and TRBJ2-1, is AAGVIQSPRHLIKEKRETATLKCYPIPRHDTVYWYQQGPGQDPQFLISFYEKMQSDKGSIPDRFSAQQFSDYHSELNMSSLELGDSALYFCASSPFQVGGGYNEQFFGPGTRLTVL.

This sequence joins TRBV3-1 and TRBJ2-7, with 10 nucleotides matching TRBD2. Germline values: CDR1 LGHDT, CDR2 YNNKEL (reference sequence). This CDR3 region has 14 residues. The junction had 5 bases not matched to a gene; V was cut back by 5 bases and J by 4 bases. CDR3 in DNA: TGTGCCAGCAGCGTAGCGGGGGGTCCGTACGAGCAGTACTTC. Residues: CASSVAGGPYEQYF.

The V call is TRBV11-2, the J call TRBJ2-7; D is undetermined. The CDR3 runs 16 residues. Trimming took off 3 bases at V and 9 bases at J, with 24 bases between the two ends. Germline assignment: CDR1 SGHAT and CDR2 FQNNGV. This CDR3 is CASSLAQWAPALGQYF. The CDR3 DNA reads TGTGCCAGCAGCTTGGCCCAATGGGCACCCGCTTTGGGGCAGTACTTC.

This chain connects TRBV15 to TRBJ1-4; D is possibly TRBD1 (5 bases). The V end was cut by 2 bases, the J end by 8 bases, with 18 bases between. The CDR3 has 16 residues. Germline assignment: CDR1 LNHNV and CDR2 YYDKDF (reference sequence). Here the CDR3 reads CATSRSRDLLGEKLFF. The CDR3 bases are TGTGCCACCAGCAGAAGCCGGGACTTACTTGGAGAAAAACTGTTTTTT.

As DNA, the CDR3 is TGTGCCAGCAGCTCTTTTGCGGTCCGCGTCCACGAGCAGTACTTC. Translated, it gives CASSSFAVRVHEQYF. The chain uses TRBV11-3 and TRBJ2-7; the D is unclear. The CDR3 spans 15 residues. Trimming stripped 4 bases from V and 5 bases from J, with 18 bases between. The germline CDR1 and CDR2 sequences are SGHNT and YENEEA.

The V call is TRBV11-2, the J call TRBJ1-2; 11 bases fit TRBD1. Germline V gene data show CDR1 as SGHAT and CDR2 as FQNNGV. CDR3 length equals 19 residues. V lost 6 bases and J lost 4; bases outside the gene matches: 19. CDR3 nucleotides: TGTGCCAGCAGGAATGGACAGGGGGCCGCCTTGTCTCCTTTCTATGGCTACACCTTC. It is translated as CASRNGQGAALSPFYGYTF.

The chain links TRBV20-1 to TRBJ2-4; no reliable D call. Germline values: CDR1 DFQATT, CDR2 SNEGSKA (reference sequence). V was trimmed by 2 bases and J by 6 bases, leaving 8 bases between them. The CDR3 has 12 residues. Here the CDR3 DNA reads TGCAGTGCTAGATCCAGTTCAAACATTCAGTACTTC. It translates to CSARSSSNIQYF.

V is TRBV5-1 and J is TRBJ2-7; D is unresolved. There are 14 residues in the CDR3. The germline V gene encodes CDR1 SGHRS and CDR2 YFSETQ. V lost 0 bases to trimming and J lost 3 bases, with 10 bases between them. CDR3 coding DNA: TGCGCCAGCAGCTTGGCCACAGACTTCTACGAGCAGTACTTC. This gives the protein CASSLATDFYEQYF. Filled out from reference TRBV5-1 and TRBJ2-7, the complete variable domain reads KAGVTQTPRYLIKTRGQQVTLSCSPISGHRSVSWYQQTPGQGLQFLFEYFSETQRNKGNFPGRFSGRQFSNSRSEMNVSTLELGDSALYLCASSLATDFYEQYFGPGTRLTVT.

This clonotype was counted only a few times. The chain has TRBV7-9 and TRBJ2-1; 7 bases fit TRBD2. V lost 5 bases to trimming and J lost 15 bases; unmatched junction nucleotides: 10. CDR3 length equals 12 residues. Germline V gene sequence: CDR1 SEHNR, CDR2 FQNEAQ (reference sequence). CDR3 coding DNA: TGTGCCAGCAGCCCCCTGGGGAGGGGCGGGTTCTTC. Encoded protein: CASSPLGRGGFF.

The chain is built from TRBV3-1 and TRBJ2-7; 7 bases align to TRBD1. Germline assignment: CDR1 LGHDT and CDR2 YNNKEL (reference sequence). V shed 1 base and J 3 bases; nucleotides not matched to a gene: 6. This CDR3 region has 15 residues. CDR3: CASSQGQGIYYEQYF. CDR3 coding DNA: TGTGCCAGCAGCCAAGGACAGGGTATATACTACGAGCAGTACTTC.

This clonotype was picked up many times. The chain joins TRBV20-1 to TRBJ2-7, with 8 nucleotides matching TRBD1. The CDR3 loop spans 13 amino acids. The trim removed 4 bases at V and 0 bases at J, leaving 2 bases unmatched. Germline CDR1 and CDR2: DFQATT and SNEGSKA (reference sequence). CDR3 amino acids: CSATGGYSYEQYF. In nucleotides, the CDR3 is TGCAGTGCTACAGGGGGCTACTCCTACGAGCAGTACTTC.

This clonotype was observed a few times. Here the CDR3 reads CSAKGLPGRAEAFF. The DNA of the CDR3 is TGCAGTGCTAAGGGACTCCCTGGGAGGGCTGAAGCTTTCTTT. The chain combines TRBV20-1 with TRBJ1-1; D may be TRBD1 (5 bases). The CDR3 contains 14 residues. Deletions cut 4 bases from V and 6 bases from J, with 18 bases between. Germline CDR1 DFQATT, CDR2 SNEGSKA (reference sequence).

CDR3 loop: CASRKTRGQETQYF. The CDR3 DNA reads as TGCGCCAGCAGAAAGACTCGCGGACAAGAGACCCAGTACTTC. The V call is TRBV5-1, the J call TRBJ2-5; D unclear. This CDR3 has 14 residues. V was shortened by 5 bases and J by 2 bases, with 13 bases between the two germline ends. Germline V gene lookup returns CDR1 SGHRS and CDR2 YFSETQ.

This clonotype was seen repeatedly, ten times or more. The V call is TRBV20-1, the J call TRBJ2-5, with D hard to call. Germline V CDR1 and CDR2: DFQATT, SNEGSKA (reference sequence). Trimming stripped 1 base from V and 4 bases from J, with 4 bases between. CDR3 length equals 11 residues. The CDR3 here is CSARVRETQYF. The CDR3 bases are TGCAGTGCTAGAGTAAGAGAGACCCAGTACTTC.

This clonotype occurred many times. The V call is TRBV4-2, the J call TRBJ2-3; the D gene is possibly TRBD1 (5 bases). This CDR3 has 18 residues. The germline V gene has CDR1 LGHNA and CDR2 YNFKEQ. V dropped 0 bases and J dropped 2 bases, with 18 bases sitting between them. The CDR3 loop reads CASSQDSTGYLDTDTQYF. In DNA form, the CDR3 reads TGTGCCAGCAGCCAAGATTCCACAGGTTATCTCGACACAGATACGCAGTATTTT.